The 8 T cell receptor beta chains below all came from one sample that was sequenced in a study of blood T cell repertoires in COVID-19. Produced via immunoSEQ multiplex PCR; TCRdb's table is partial and in-frame only. The sample shows approximately 300,000 clones, approximately 82% of them seen only once. The sequencing input was peripheral blood. The receptors derive from a woman between 50 and 59 years old with acute or convalescent COVID-19.

V usage is TRBV27 and J usage is TRBJ1-1; 8 nucleotides agree with TRBD1. V dropped 7 bases and J dropped 4; count of bases not matched to a gene: 11. From germline, CDR1 is MNHEY and CDR2 SMNVEV (reference sequence). This CDR3 has 15 amino acids. CDR3 sequence (DNA): TGTGCCAGCACCCCACAGGGGGAGGCTGGCACTGAAGCTTTCTTT. It specifies CASTPQGEAGTEAFF.

This rearrangement joins TRBV3-1 (or the pseudogene TRBV3-2) to TRBJ1-1; D remains ambiguous. The germline V gene encodes CDR1 LGHDT and CDR2 YNNKEL (reference sequence). The ends were cut back, 2 bases at V and 5 bases at J, with 12 bases in the middle. The CDR3 covers 14 residues. This CDR3 reads CASSQFNSGTEAFF. DNA of the CDR3: TGTGCCAGCAGCCAATTTAATTCCGGGACTGAAGCTTTCTTT.

This clone was seen more than once but under ten times. The junction does not match germline at one end; this may be a read error. The chain carries TRBV27 and TRBJ2-7; 11 nucleotides line up with TRBD2. Germline V CDR1 and CDR2: MNHEY, SMNVEV (reference sequence). The CDR3 contains 14 residues. The CDR3 loop is CASSLSASGRILYF. The DNA of the CDR3 is TGTGCCAGCAGTCTATCGGCTAGCGGGAGGATACTGTACTTC.

The V call is TRBV6-2 or TRBV6-3, the J call TRBJ2-3; tentative D call: TRBD2 (7 bases). Deletions cut 6 bases from V and 4 bases from J, with 20 bases between. The CDR3 loop spans 16 amino acids. Germline V lookup: CDR1 MNHEY, CDR2 SVGEGT. CDR3 loop: CASSRRRGGGSDTQYF. CDR3 nucleotides: TGTGCCAGCAGCCGGCGTAGGGGGGGTGGGTCAGATACGCAGTATTTT.

CDR3 residues: CASSLGGLAQETQYF. The CDR3 DNA reads TGTGCCAGCAGCTTAGGGGGACTAGCGCAGGAGACCCAGTACTTC. The chain is built from TRBV7-2 and TRBJ2-5; 10 bases are shared with TRBD2. V lost 1 base, J lost 5 bases, and 4 bases stayed unmatched. The germline V gene has CDR1 SGHTA and CDR2 FQGNSA. CDR3 length: 15 amino acids.

The genes are TRBV4-2 and TRBJ1-1; 9 bases map to TRBD1. CDR1 LGHNA and CDR2 YNFKEQ come from the germline V gene. Unmatched junction bases numbered 4, after V lost 1 base and J lost 7 bases. The CDR3 sequence is 14 residues long. Here the CDR3 DNA reads TGTGCCAGCAGCCAAGGGGACAGGGAAATTGAAGCTTTCTTT. As protein: CASSQGDREIEAFF.

The rearrangement joins TRBV12-3 or TRBV12-4 to TRBJ1-2, with D maybe TRBD1 (5 bases). The CDR3 runs to 12 residues. The germline V and J ends were trimmed by 6 bases and 4 bases, with 9 bases remaining between them. The CDR3 loop is CASSRGSYGYTF. CDR3 sequence (DNA): TGTGCCAGCAGCCGGGGGAGCTATGGCTACACCTTC.

The V gene is TRBV27, the J gene TRBJ1-6; a possible D gene is TRBD1 (5 bases). V lost 7 bases and J lost 6, with 16 bases in between. CDR3 size: 15 residues. CDR1 MNHEY and CDR2 SMNVEV come from the germline V gene (reference sequence). This CDR3 is CASTLRAGVNSPLHF. CDR3 coding DNA: TGTGCCAGCACCCTCCGGGCGGGGGTTAATTCACCCCTCCACTTT.